Shown below are 15 T cell receptor beta chains from a single sample sequenced in a study of blood T cell repertoires in COVID-19. Assay used: immunoSEQ multiplex PCR; TCRdb lists only in-frame clones, some missing. This sample yields about 150,000 clones, of which 75% to 95% are seen a single time; under 0.6% belongs to the top ten. The sequenced material came from peripheral blood. The receptors originated from a man between 50 and 59 years old with acute or convalescent COVID-19.

The V call is TRBV3-1 (or the pseudogene TRBV3-2), the J call TRBJ2-7; tentative D call: TRBD1 (5 bases). In germline, CDR1 is LGHDT, CDR2 YNNKEL (reference sequence). This CDR3 region has 14 residues. Trimming removed 6 bases at V and 6 bases at J, with 18 bases between. Here the CDR3 DNA reads TGTGCCAGCAGTTTGGGGCAGGTCCCCTCCGAGCAGTACTTC. It encodes CASSLGQVPSEQYF.

The chain uses TRBV6-5 and TRBJ2-7; 7 positions match TRBD1. CDR3 length: 14 residues. The germline CDR1 and CDR2 sequences are MNHEY and SVGAGI. Unmatched junction bases numbered 9, after V lost 7 bases and J lost 3 bases. The CDR3 protein is CASTSSGQYYEQYF. CDR3 nucleotides: TGTGCCAGCACCTCGTCGGGACAGTACTACGAGCAGTACTTC.

This chain joins TRBV28 and TRBJ2-1; 7 nucleotides align to TRBD1. Germline loops: CDR1 MDHEN, CDR2 SYDVKM. V dropped 8 bases and J dropped 8; count of bases not matched to a gene: 18. This CDR3 contains 16 residues. CDR3 sequence: CASPPRQGVIVDEQFF. In DNA form, the CDR3 reads TGTGCCAGCCCCCCCCGGCAGGGGGTAATTGTTGATGAGCAGTTCTTC.

The chain combines TRBV2 with TRBJ1-5; D unresolved. Germline-derived CDR1 and CDR2 are SNHLY and FYNNEI. V dropped 6 bases and J dropped 0 bases, with 3 bases sitting between them. The CDR3 extends over 12 amino acids. CDR3 coding DNA: TGTGCCAGCAGCAATAGCAATCAGCCCCAGCATTTT. This codes for CASSNSNQPQHF.

This rearrangement joins TRBV6-5 to TRBJ1-5; no firm D call. This CDR3 is 13 amino acids long. The ends were cut back, 6 bases at V and 3 bases at J, with 9 bases in the middle. The germline V gene encodes CDR1 MNHEY and CDR2 SVGAGI. The CDR3 DNA is TGTGCCAGCAGGGCGGGGTTCAATCAGCCCCAGCATTTT. It translates to CASRAGFNQPQHF.

The rearrangement uses TRBV28 and TRBJ1-1; weak D call: TRBD1 (5 bases). Germline CDR1 and CDR2: MDHEN and SYDVKM. The CDR3 runs 18 residues. V shed 0 bases and J shed 1 base, with 18 bases lying between them. The chain's CDR3 is CASSLWAPLGHQNTEAFF. CDR3 DNA sequence: TGTGCCAGCAGTTTATGGGCCCCTCTTGGACACCAGAACACTGAAGCTTTCTTT.

This chain uses TRBV4-1 with TRBJ2-7; TRBD2 might be the D (6 bases). The CDR3 is 15 amino acids. Trimming pared 0 bases from V and 4 bases from J, leaving 13 bases between. CDR1 and CDR2 from the germline V gene are MGHRA and YSYEKL. The CDR3 here is CASSQDREVGYEQYV. The CDR3 DNA reads TGCGCCAGCAGCCAAGACAGGGAGGTGGGTTACGAGCAGTACGTC.

The chain couples TRBV10-3 to TRBJ1-2, with D perhaps matching TRBD1 (6 bases). V was trimmed by 3 bases and J by 4 bases, leaving 12 bases between them. Germline CDR1 ENHRY, CDR2 SYGVKD. This CDR3 has 14 residues. CDR3 coding DNA: TGTGCCATCAGTGAAAACAGGGAGACCTATGGCTACACCTTC. This encodes CAISENRETYGYTF.

This clone was seen only once. This rearrangement joins TRBV5-1 to TRBJ1-3; D is unresolved. Trimming pared 1 base from V and 1 base from J, leaving 6 bases between. CDR1 is SGHRS, CDR2 YFSETQ, per germline. The CDR3 extends over 14 amino acids. The DNA for the CDR3 is TGCGCCAGCAGCTTGTCACAATCTGGAAACACCATATATTTT. Translation: CASSLSQSGNTIYF.

The V and J genes are TRBV28 and TRBJ1-1, with TRBD1 matching 7 bases. This CDR3 has 14 amino acids. The J segment lost 3 bases and the V segment lost 6 bases, leaving 7 bases of the junction unmatched. CDR1 is MDHEN, CDR2 SYDVKM, per germline. The CDR3, as DNA: TGTGCCAGCAGGTCCTCAGGGGGTTACACTGAAGCTTTCTTT. It encodes CASRSSGGYTEAFF.

The DNA of the CDR3 is TGTGCCAGCACCCAAAATAAGGCTAGCACCACCGGGGAGCTGTTTTTT. Translated: CASTQNKASTTGELFF. The V call is TRBV7-8, the J call TRBJ2-2; tentatively, D is TRBD2 (5 bases). V lost 7 bases and J 4 bases, leaving 19 bases between the germline ends. The CDR3 contains 16 residues. CDR1 and CDR2 from the germline V gene are SGHVS and FQNEAQ.

The chain uses TRBV30 and TRBJ2-3; 9 bases are shared with TRBD2. The V gene end was trimmed by 1 base and the J gene end by 4 bases; junction bases not matched to a gene: 6. Per the germline V gene, CDR1 is GTSNPN and CDR2 is SVGIG (reference sequence). The CDR3 is 15 residues long. The CDR3 is CAWSGVAGVADTQYF. The CDR3 DNA reads TGTGCCTGGAGTGGTGTAGCGGGAGTCGCAGATACGCAGTATTTT.

This clone was seen once. The chain links TRBV28 to TRBJ2-7; 15 nucleotides align to TRBD2. This CDR3 has 16 amino acids. CDR1 MDHEN and CDR2 SYDVKM come from the germline V gene. Trimming cost V 4 bases and J 5 bases; bases outside gene matches: 6. CDR3 bases: TGTGCCAGCAGTTCCCCCAGGACTAGCGGGAGGGACGAGCAGTACTTC. Its protein is CASSSPRTSGRDEQYF. The full variable domain, in which reference TRBV28 and TRBJ2-7 provide the parts outside the CDR3, is DVKVTQSSRYLVKRTGEKVFLECVQDMDHENMFWYRQDPGLGLRLIYFSYDVKMKEKGDIPEGYSVSREKKERFSLILESASTNQTSMYLCASSSPRTSGRDEQYFGPGTRLTVT.

This sequence joins TRBV10-3 and TRBJ1-3; D is uncertain. CDR1 is ENHRY, CDR2 SYGVKD, per germline. The CDR3 contains 14 residues. Trimming left V 2 bases short and J 0 bases short, with 5 bases between. CDR3 region: CAISEPSSGNTIYF. CDR3 in DNA: TGTGCCATCAGTGAGCCGAGCTCTGGAAACACCATATATTTT.

V is TRBV10-3 and J is TRBJ2-1; possible D gene TRBD1, 6 bases. The CDR3 loop spans 13 amino acids. The V end lost 4 bases, the J end lost 8 bases, and 12 bases lay between the germline ends. The V gene's germline CDR1 is ENHRY and CDR2 SYGVKD. In DNA, the CDR3 is TGTGCCATCAGTGCGGGACAAGAGGATGAGCAGTTCTTC. It is translated as CAISAGQEDEQFF.